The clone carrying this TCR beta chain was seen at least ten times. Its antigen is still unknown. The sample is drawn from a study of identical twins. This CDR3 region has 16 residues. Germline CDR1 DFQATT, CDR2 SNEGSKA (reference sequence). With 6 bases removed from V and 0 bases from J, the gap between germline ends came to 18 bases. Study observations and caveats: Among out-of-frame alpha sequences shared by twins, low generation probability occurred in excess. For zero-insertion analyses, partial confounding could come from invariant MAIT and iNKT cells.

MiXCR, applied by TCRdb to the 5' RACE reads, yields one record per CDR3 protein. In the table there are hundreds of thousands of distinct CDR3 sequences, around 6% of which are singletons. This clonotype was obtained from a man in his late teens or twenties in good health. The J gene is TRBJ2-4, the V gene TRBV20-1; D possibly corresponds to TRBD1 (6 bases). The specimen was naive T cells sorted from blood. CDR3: CSAEGQTVLAKNIQYF. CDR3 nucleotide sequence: TGCAGTGCCGAAGGACAGACAGTCCTAGCCAAAAACATTCAGTACTTC.